The 11 T cell receptor beta chains below all came from one sample that was sequenced in a study of T cell repertoires in cytomegalovirus infection. TCRdb redid the calling of the reads with MiXCR, one entry per CDR3 protein. The data hold 630,000 or so distinct CDR3 sequences, with approximately 24% observed a single time. The sample taken for sequencing was CD8+ T cells from PBMCs. These receptors came from a human donor in good health (CMV status not recorded). Some clones in this sample may be carry-over from other donors' samples.

The J gene is TRBJ2-7, the V gene TRBV5-4; D unclear. Trimming removed 0 bases at V and 3 bases at J, with 13 bases between. The CDR3 runs to 15 residues. Germline V gene data show CDR1 as SGHNT and CDR2 as YYREEE (reference sequence). The CDR3 reads CASSLDGQNIYEQYF. CDR3 DNA: TGTGCCAGCAGCTTGGATGGCCAGAACATCTACGAGCAGTACTTC.

This clonotype has only a few counts. This chain uses TRBV7-7 with TRBJ2-2; D gene uncertain. This CDR3 is built from 11 residues. The germline V gene encodes CDR1 SSHAT and CDR2 FNYEAQ (reference sequence). CDR3 residues: CATVGTGELFF. Here the CDR3 DNA reads TGTGCTACCGTGGGCACCGGGGAGCTGTTTTTT.

This clonotype was counted only a few times. The chain recombines TRBV28 with TRBJ2-3; maybe TRBD2 (6 bases). The CDR3 sequence is 16 residues long. Trimming pared 7 bases from V and 2 bases from J, leaving 19 bases between. Germline CDR1 is MDHEN and CDR2 is SYDVKM. The CDR3 nucleotides read TGTGCCAGCAAAGCAGGGAGGTTCCTGGACACAGATACGCAGTATTTT. Encoded protein: CASKAGRFLDTDTQYF.

This clonotype was counted ten times or more. The chain combines TRBV28 with TRBJ1-2, with D perhaps matching TRBD1 (5 bases). The V gene's germline CDR1 is MDHEN and CDR2 SYDVKM. V was shortened by 5 bases and J by 4 bases, with 17 bases between the two germline ends. The CDR3 sequence is 15 residues long. As DNA, the CDR3 is TGTGCCAGCAGTCCCCAGGGTGTTGGGGCCTATGGCTACACCTTC. It specifies CASSPQGVGAYGYTF.

This clonotype showed up just a few times. The chain employs TRBV4-1 and TRBJ2-1, with D possibly called TRBD1 or TRBD2 (5 bases each). The CDR3 runs to 14 residues. The germline CDR1 and CDR2 sequences are MGHRA and YSYEKL. The V end lost 7 bases, the J end lost 12 bases, and 22 bases lay between the germline ends. Here the CDR3 reads CASTQAPAGGTQFF. The DNA of the CDR3 is TGCGCCAGCACCCAGGCCCCCGCTGGGGGAACGCAGTTCTTC.

This clonotype was observed a handful of times. The V call is TRBV27, the J call TRBJ1-1; D remains ambiguous. Looked up from germline, CDR1 is MNHEY and CDR2 is SMNVEV (reference sequence). The CDR3 is 12 residues long. V shed 8 bases and J shed 4 bases, with 11 bases lying between them. The CDR3 DNA reads TGTGCCAGCTTCTTTGGCGGCACTGAAGCTTTCTTT. Protein product: CASFFGGTEAFF.

V gene TRBV20-1 combines with J gene TRBJ1-1; D perhaps matches TRBD1 (6 bases). The CDR3 runs to 15 residues. Per germline, CDR1 DFQATT and CDR2 SNEGSKA (reference sequence). Trimming took off 3 bases at V and 6 bases at J, with 20 bases between the two ends. The CDR3 sequence: CSASSQTGYSAEAFF. The CDR3 DNA sequence: TGCAGTGCTAGTTCTCAGACAGGTTATAGTGCTGAAGCTTTCTTT.

Concerning this clonotype itself: The conserved final phenylalanine or tryptophan is absent from the CDR3, which likely points to a read error. V gene TRBV15 combines with J gene TRBJ2-1; 7 positions agree with TRBD2. The CDR3 runs 15 residues. CDR1 is LNHNV and CDR2 is YYDKDF in the germline V gene (reference sequence). DNA of the CDR3: TGTGCCACCAGTAGAGGAGGACTAGTCTACAATGAGCAGTTCTCC. Translating it yields CATSRGGLVYNEQFS.

The chain employs TRBV4-2 and TRBJ2-1, with D perhaps TRBD1 (5 bases). CDR3 length: 13 residues. Between the trimmed V and J ends, which lost 7 bases and 3 bases, there was a span of 10 bases. CDR1 is LGHNA and CDR2 is YNFKEQ in the germline V gene. In DNA form, the CDR3 reads TGTGCCAGCAAAGGGGTCAGCTACAATGAGCAGTTCTTC. Translation gives CASKGVSYNEQFF.

The V and J genes are TRBV2 and TRBJ1-2; D is unclear. V shed 7 bases and J shed 4 bases, with 13 bases lying between them. Germline V lookup: CDR1 SNHLY, CDR2 FYNNEI. The CDR3 runs to 13 residues. Written as DNA, the CDR3 is TGTGCCAGCATGGGCAGGCGGGCCTATGGCTACACCTTC. Its protein is CASMGRRAYGYTF. Using reference TRBV2 and TRBJ1-2 for the parts outside the CDR3, the full variable domain is EPEVTQTPSHQVTQMGQEVILRCVPISNHLYFYWYRQILGQKVEFLVSFYNNEISEKSEIFDDQFSVERPDGSNFTLKIRSTKLEDSAMYFCASMGRRAYGYTFGSGTRLTVV.

The chain is built from TRBV2 and TRBJ2-2, with 9 positions matching TRBD2. The germline CDR1 and CDR2 sequences are SNHLY and FYNNEI. The CDR3 sequence is 18 residues long. The ends lost 1 base at V and 0 bases at J; junction bases unmatched: 6. As DNA, the CDR3 is TGTGCCAGCAGTGAAGATGCTAGCGGGGTCGCGAACACCGGGGAGCTGTTTTTT. Amino acids: CASSEDASGVANTGELFF. The entire variable domain, with the rest obtained from reference TRBV2 and TRBJ2-2, is as follows: EPEVTQTPSHQVTQMGQEVILRCVPISNHLYFYWYRQILGQKVEFLVSFYNNEISEKSEIFDDQFSVERPDGSNFTLKIRSTKLEDSAMYFCASSEDASGVANTGELFFGEGSRLTVL.